This T cell receptor beta chain was retrieved from a study of blood T cell repertoires in COVID-19. In the study overall: The samples span acute and convalescent COVID-19 from the United States, Italy and Spain. Sources were T cells, B-cell-depleted T cells, or PBMCs; the material itself was cDNA or gDNA.

Seattle cases were enrolled at active infection and followed longitudinally. In the original processing: Nucleated cell counts were estimated from reference gene primer amplification. Sequenced by immunoSEQ multiplex PCR; TCRdb stores in-frame clones only, minus some. The D gene and trimming were derived from the DNA, and the V and J assignments and clone size from that table. The sample comprises over 150,000 clones, roughly 81% of which are singletons, and approximately 12% rests with the top ten. There are 17 residues in the CDR3. Germline V CDR1 and CDR2: SGHTS, YDEGEE. The V end was cut by 0 bases, the J end by 4 bases, with 19 bases between. This clone was seen only a few times.

V gene TRBV5-8 combines with J gene TRBJ1-1, with D unclear. The sample comprised peripheral blood. The origin of this receptor is a woman over 75 with COVID-19, enrolled during active disease. Written as DNA, the CDR3 is TGTGCCAGCAGCTTGGGCCTTATTTGGCGGGCTGGCACTGAAGCTTTCTTT. It is translated as CASSLGLIWRAGTEAFF.